The 11 T cell receptor beta chains listed next were all sequenced from one sample in a study of blood T cells in healthy people across ages. Combining a sample-barcoded 5' primer with a J-beta primer mix, a second PCR ran for roughly 6 to 11 cycles. TCRdb itself ran the 5' RACE reads through MiXCR, one entry per CDR3 protein. The table shows approximately 800,000 distinct CDR3 sequences, with about 26% occurring only once. These records were also assigned to another study, of T cells of mothers and their children.

Sequencing was done on a sample of blood. These receptor sequences come from a boy under 18 in good health.

This clonotype was counted a few times. The gene calls are TRBV30 and TRBJ1-4, with unresolved D. V was trimmed by 3 bases and J by 8 bases, leaving 7 bases between them. This CDR3 is built from 11 residues. Germline V gives CDR1 GTSNPN, CDR2 SVGIG (reference sequence). Written as DNA, the CDR3 is TGTGCCTGGAGCCCGGAGGAAAAACTGTTTTTT. Amino acids: CAWSPEEKLFF.

With regard to this clonotype: An end of the junction does not agree with germline; a read error may underlie this. The chain employs TRBV7-6 and TRBJ2-7; no clear D gene. CDR3 length: 14 amino acids. Germline V gene lookup returns CDR1 SGHVS and CDR2 FNYEAQ. As DNA, the CDR3 is TGTGCCAGCCGGCCCTCGGTCCTCTCCTACGAGCAGCACTTC. Encoded protein: CASRPSVLSYEQHF.

This chain links TRBV12-3 or TRBV12-4 with TRBJ2-3, with 9 positions matching TRBD2. V dropped 7 bases and J dropped 0; count of bases not matched to a gene: 8. CDR3 length: 16 residues. The CDR3 DNA reads as TGTGCCAGCATCGTAGCGGGGGAGACTAGCACAGATACGCAGTATTTT. Its translation is CASIVAGETSTDTQYF.

This chain connects TRBV4-2 to TRBJ2-3, with TRBD2 as a possible D gene (6 bases). V was clipped by 0 bases and J by 4 bases, with 23 bases between them. CDR1 and CDR2 from the germline V gene are LGHNA and YNFKEQ. This CDR3 has 19 residues. In DNA, the CDR3 is TGTGCCAGCAGCCAAGAGGACTTTAGGCGGGGATCGAATTCAGATACGCAGTATTTT. This translates into CASSQEDFRRGSNSDTQYF.

This clonotype was detected once. The CDR3 bases are TGTGCCAGTAGTGCCCTCCGGGACACCAACCCAGGGGCTTTCTTT. Its protein product is CASSALRDTNPGAFF. The rearrangement joins TRBV19 to TRBJ1-1; TRBD1 might be the D (6 bases). The V end was cut by 5 bases, the J end by 11 bases, with 24 bases between. This CDR3 contains 15 residues. Germline V gene sequence: CDR1 LNHDA, CDR2 SQIVND (reference sequence).

This clonotype appeared many times. This chain links TRBV28 with TRBJ2-5; tentatively, D is TRBD1 or TRBD2 (6 bases each). Trimming left V 4 bases short and J 2 bases short, with 14 bases between. Germline CDR1 reads MDHEN; CDR2 reads SYDVKM. This CDR3 has 15 residues. CDR3 DNA: TGTGCCAGCAGTTCAAGGGGGAGGTGGCAAGAGACCCAGTACTTC. Its translation is CASSSRGRWQETQYF.

The rearrangement links TRBV20-1 to TRBJ2-5; D unclear. The DNA end favors TRBJ2-1, so the J call may be wrong. Germline values: CDR1 DFQATT, CDR2 SNEGSKA (reference sequence). CDR3 length: 14 residues. CDR3 region: CSASPPPQTDEQFF. For the CDR3, the DNA is TGCAGTGCTAGCCCCCCTCCGCAGACCGATGAGCAGTTCTTC.

V is TRBV4-1 and J is TRBJ2-6, with 14 bases that match TRBD2. This CDR3 has 18 residues. V was clipped by 4 bases and J by 0 bases; unmatched bases: 2. Germline CDR1 is MGHRA and CDR2 is YSYEKL. In DNA form, the CDR3 reads TGCGCCAGCAGCCCCGGACTAGCGGGGGGCTCTGGGGCCAACGTCCTGACTTTC. Residues: CASSPGLAGGSGANVLTF.

The CDR3 bases are TGTGCCAGCAGCTTAACCGGGGCGAGTGAAGCTTTCTTT. Translation: CASSLTGASEAFF. The chain combines TRBV7-9 with TRBJ1-1; TRBD1 might be the D (5 bases). CDR3 size: 13 residues. V dropped 2 bases and J dropped 7 bases, with 11 bases sitting between them. Per germline, CDR1 SEHNR and CDR2 FQNEAQ (reference sequence).

J is TRBJ2-2 and V is TRBV12-3 or TRBV12-4; D gene ambiguous. The CDR3 totals 12 residues. The germline V and J ends were trimmed by 7 bases and 6 bases, with 9 bases remaining between them. The CDR3 loop reads CASTPYPGELFF. The DNA for the CDR3 is TGTGCCAGCACCCCCTATCCCGGGGAGCTGTTTTTT.

As regards this clonotype: The junction does not match germline at one end; this may be a read error. The chain has TRBV6-2 or TRBV6-3 and TRBJ2-5; possible D gene TRBD1, 5 bases. Per the germline V gene, CDR1 is MNHEY and CDR2 is SVGEGT. The CDR3 length is 11 residues. The CDR3 DNA reads as TGTGCCAGCAGTTTTTTGGGGCTCGTCAGCTTC. Its protein product is CASSFLGLVSF.